The source of this T cell receptor (beta chain) is a study of vaccination and CD4 T cells after COVID-19. About the study: Control cultures were given a CEFX pool, an HIV-1 Nef pool, or no peptide.

V was shortened by 4 bases and J by 1 base, with 7 bases between the two germline ends. The CDR3 extends over 13 amino acids. Germline lookup yields CDR1 WSHSY and CDR2 SAAADI. Cultured CD4+ T cells had their DNA profiled by the Oncomine TCR Beta short-read assay. Someone extracted genomic DNA from cultured CD4+ T cells. TCRdb called the PCR reads again in MiXCR, with one record for every CDR3 protein. The sample consists of 9,500 to 10,000 distinct CDR3 sequences, more than 30% of them appearing once. Noted treatment: approximately 11-day PBMC culture with coronavirus spike peptide pools or control peptides (ViraFEST assay). Harvesting of the unexposed donor's CD4+ T cells predated the COVID-19 pandemic (2011-2018). Findings of the study overall: Researchers report that 304 of 307 vaccine-specific clones in convalescent patients proved spike mono-reactive.

Concerning this clonotype itself: Antigen: not known.

The sample consisted of CD4+ T cells from blood, cultured in vitro. The TCR comes from a human donor in good health. The chain is built from TRBV10-2 and TRBJ1-1; D not certain. This CDR3 is CASSGTPNTEAFF. The CDR3 DNA is TGCGCCAGCAGTGGTACACCGAACACTGAAGCTTTCTTT.